Listed here are 2 T cell receptor beta chains from one sample, sequenced in a study of cytomegalovirus exposure and HLA in healthy donors. The PCR contained 60 Vbeta and 13 Jbeta primers. Produced via immunoSEQ multiplex PCR; TCRdb's table is partial and in-frame only. The table records 90,000 to 100,000 clones, around four fifths of them present only once. Sequenced sample: PBMCs. All receptors derive from a woman in her thirties or forties in good health and CMV-seronegative.

The genes are TRBV7-9 and TRBJ1-2, with TRBD1 matching 9 bases. The junction had 6 bases not matched to a gene; V was cut back by 6 bases and J by 7 bases. Per the germline V gene, CDR1 is SEHNR and CDR2 is FQNEAQ (reference sequence). The CDR3 contains 13 residues. The CDR3: CASSSQGAGGYTF. CDR3 nucleotides: TGTGCCAGCAGTTCACAGGGGGCTGGTGGCTACACCTTC. The variable domain in full, completed from reference TRBV7-9 and TRBJ1-2, reads DTGVSQNPRHKITKRGQNVTFRCDPISEHNRLYWYRQTLGQGPEFLTYFQNEAQLEKSRLLSDRFSAERPKGSFSTLEIQRTEQGDSAMYLCASSSQGAGGYTFGSGTRLTVV.

The chain uses TRBV5-4 and TRBJ2-7, with TRBD2 identical over 9 bases. Per germline, CDR1 SGHNT and CDR2 YYREEE (reference sequence). The length of the CDR3 is 15 residues. The V and J ends lost 2 bases and 3 bases, in that order; junction bases with no gene match: 6. The CDR3 sequence: CASSFFAGGSYEQYF. In DNA, the CDR3 is TGTGCCAGCAGCTTTTTCGCGGGAGGGAGCTACGAGCAGTACTTC.